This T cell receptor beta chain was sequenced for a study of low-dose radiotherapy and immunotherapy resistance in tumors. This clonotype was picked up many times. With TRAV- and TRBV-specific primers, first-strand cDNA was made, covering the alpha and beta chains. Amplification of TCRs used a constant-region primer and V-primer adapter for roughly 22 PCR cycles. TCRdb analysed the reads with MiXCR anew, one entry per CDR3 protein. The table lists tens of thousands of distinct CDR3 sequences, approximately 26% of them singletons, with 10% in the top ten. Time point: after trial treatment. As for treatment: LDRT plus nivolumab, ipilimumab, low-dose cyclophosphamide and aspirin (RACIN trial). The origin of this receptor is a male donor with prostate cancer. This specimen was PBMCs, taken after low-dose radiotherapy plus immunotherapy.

CDR3 DNA: TGTGCCAGCAGCCCCCTTGGGCAGGGGGGACTCGAGCAGTACTTC. Encoded protein: CASSPLGQGGLEQYF. This chain uses TRBV7-2 with TRBJ2-7; D is possibly TRBD1 (7 bases). The CDR3 is 15 residues long. CDR1 and CDR2 (germline): SGHTA, FQGNSA. V lost 5 bases and J 6 bases, leaving 20 bases between the germline ends. The full variable domain, completed using reference TRBV7-2 and TRBJ2-7, is GAGVSQSPSNKVTEKGKDVELRCDPISGHTALYWYRQSLGQGLEFLIYFQGNSAPDKSGLPSDRFSAERTGGSVSTLTIQRTQQEDSAVYLCASSPLGQGGLEQYFGPGTRLTVT.